This TCR beta chain is drawn from a study of cytomegalovirus exposure and HLA in healthy donors (dated by TCRdb to about 2017). Regarding the study in general: In an earlier analysis of 587 of the donors, 250 to 350 Gb of sequence data and 90 million to 130 million unique TCR beta sequences from 180 million or so T cells were reported. Approximately 300 gigabases of sequencing data and approximately 84 million unique TCR sequences were included in an early release covering roughly 600 HLA-typed donors. Of the approximately 400 genotyped donors, over 65% fell in the genetic ancestry cluster associated with self-reported Caucasian donors. The study was designed to test whether signatures of past pathogen exposure could be identified by cataloging public T cell receptors. Using immunosequencing, the study profiled T cell repertoires from around 680 subjects and related those repertoires to cytomegalovirus serostatus. In addition to the first cohort of about 650 subjects, a separate validation cohort of 120 different subjects was used. To predict cytomegalovirus infection status, the study brought together high-throughput TCR immunosequencing, statistical association of individual TCRs with disease status, and machine learning. To study patterns of TCR occurrence, a later analysis re-analyzed previously published TCR beta repertoires from 650 to 750 donors and added high-resolution HLA genotyping. In the later analysis, no new phenotypic data were used to find candidate immune exposures; instead, reliance was placed on TCR beta sequences and their occurrence across donors. To decide whether each TCR beta V gene segment behaved as functional or pseudogenic, an earlier analysis of some 600 of the donors relied on high-throughput TCR beta sequencing. Donor age, sex, ethnicity and CMV serostatus were compiled together with the repertoire data. Genome-wide SNP genotypes for about 55% of the roughly 670 donors were used in a later genetic analysis, which treated that subset as a discovery cohort. Every repertoire in the discovery cohort had been generated on one and the same sequencing platform. Class I and class II HLA loci were covered by the typing at four-digit resolution. Typing coverage varied by locus: 629-630 donors for A, B, C, DRB1 and DQB1; roughly 560 for DQA1; around 610 for DPA1; some 470 for DPB1. Roughly 5 DR-DQ haplotypes were handled as single units for association and clustering, since linkage in the cohort was strong. On average, over 200,000 unique TCR beta nucleotide sequences were sequenced per donor among 398 genotyped donors of the cohort, with roughly 18% of those sequences being non-productive.

The full study reports these points: The 87-base-pair reads could not distinguish some IMGT-functional V segments, including TRBV6-2 and TRBV6-3, so those segments were excluded. In a later analysis, the rate of TCR association differed among HLA loci, with DRB1 alleles having the most associated TCRs and HLA-C alleles having the fewest. Because counts were too low, roughly 17 rarely observed V segments, including chromosome 9 orphons, were left out of the earlier analysis of several hundred of the donors. A cluster of highly shared sequence variants was judged likely to be a technical artifact of the sequencing pipeline. In a later analysis, HLA-associated TCR beta chains showed more clonal expansion and lower generation probabilities than non-associated chains that were equally common. A later genetic analysis associated a missense DCLRE1C variant with V-gene and J-gene trimming of TCR beta chains, and an independent cohort replicated the association. For the cohort, immune exposure information was limited to CMV serostatus. Because HLA typing was unavailable for some donors at each locus, only the typed subset was used in association tests. The study listed approximately 150 TCR beta chains as associated with cytomegalovirus. Broadly in line with IMGT annotations, most TCR beta V segments showed up in productive rearrangements about 90% or about 30% of the time in an earlier analysis of several hundred of the donors. While some public TCRs were present in many individuals, most TCR sequences turned up only very rarely across donors. A further reported finding was that TCR beta sequences accurately predicted the HLA-A and HLA-B alleles for most subjects in the first cohort. This cohort had only TCR beta chains sequenced, and the lack of alpha or paired-chain data limited which features could be detected. Linkage disequilibrium might explain the correlated functional status among segregating V segments, but an unknown experimental factor could not be excluded. A few of the identified cytomegalovirus-associated TCR beta chains were confirmed in vitro to be specific for cytomegalovirus antigens. In a later genetic analysis, fewer N-insertions in productive TCRs were reported among donors in an Asian-associated ancestry cluster than the roughly 640-donor mean. Roughly uniform sequencing depth across donors was assumed in presence/absence analyses, although this assumption may not hold. Cytomegalovirus status was reported to be diagnosed by the classifier with high specificity and sensitivity in both the original and validation cohorts. When HLA alleles, especially DR and DQ, strongly co-occurred, TCR associations were difficult to assign to individual alleles. In a later analysis, about 16,000 TCR beta sequences were associated with specific HLA alleles at a false discovery rate of 0.05. It was suggested by the authors that the approach could potentially be generalized to other disease states and immunological phenotypes. In a later analysis, several top co-occurrence clusters were reported to appear linked to parvovirus B19, influenza, CMV and Epstein-Barr virus. A later analysis found that most CMV-associated TCR beta chains appeared HLA-restricted, with HLA associations seemingly driven largely by CMV exposure.

The library was made by the immunoSEQ multiplex PCR assay. The multiplex PCR relied on a mix of 60 forward primers for TCR Vbeta segments and 13 reverse primers for TCR Jbeta segments. The CDR3 region of rearranged TCR beta genes was amplified from genomic DNA with a multiplex PCR assay. Amplified TCR beta libraries were sequenced as 87-base-pair reads on the Illumina HiSeq System. Per the authors' processing: Across the 500 to 850 repertoires, a later analysis counted 80 million or so unique TCR beta chains, 9.5 million to 12 million of which were shared by at least two donors. To remove PCR and sequencing errors, raw reads were error-corrected and collapsed into unique sequences using a nearest-neighbor algorithm that merged closely related sequences. To assign V, D and J gene segments, CDR3 sequences were aligned to IMGT reference sequences. For a sequence to be retained, a match of at least six nucleotides to both a V gene segment and a J gene segment was required. A rearrangement was called productive if the CDR3 had no stop codons and remained in frame with V and J, and every other rearrangement was called non-productive. Following IMGT convention, CDR3 was defined as the stretch from the second conserved V-encoded cysteine to the conserved J-encoded phenylalanine. The earlier analysis of a few hundred of the donors excluded sequences that lacked an unambiguous match to a single V gene segment. An earlier analysis of 587 of the donors called V segments functional above 56.7% productive rearrangements and segregating when the between-donor standard deviation exceeded 5%. A statistical classification framework was built to diagnose cytomegalovirus status from the catalog of TCR beta chain sequences. In a later analysis, V and J genes were assigned by comparing TCR nucleotide sequences against IMGT/GENE-DB human TR gene sequences. In a later analysis, CDR3 sequences and most-parsimonious VDJ recombination scenarios were assigned using the TCRdist pipeline. A later analysis defined each TCR beta chain by its CDR3 amino acid sequence plus V-gene family, and excluded reads lacking a unique V-gene family. As a way to deal with suspected cross-contamination and a sequencing artifact, a later analysis dropped approximately 590 nucleotide sequences that were highly shared and had low generation probability. For each public chain, a later analysis derived a clonal expansion index from normalized ranks of inferred template counts within each repertoire. Generation probabilities in a later analysis came from a VDJ recombination model fitted to out-of-frame rearrangements, and those results were checked against IGoR. A later analysis scored TCR-TCR, TCR-HLA and TCR-CMV co-occurrence with hypergeometric tests, applying a repertoire-size bias correction to TCR pairs. In a later analysis, false discovery rates were estimated by permuting HLA or CMV assignments 20 times. A later analysis grouped co-occurring TCRs with DBSCAN, adding TCRdist sequence similarity when clustering within HLA-allele-positive subsets. Repertoires with fewer than 30,000 or more than 120,000 public chains were left out of co-occurrence clustering, as were a few repertoires with anomalous nucleotide sharing. Imported from immuneACCESS, the table was reduced by TCRdb to in-frame sequences with V and J called. These copies leave out some clones; in studies compared against another copy, an unresolved V gene accounts for under half, and the cause of the remainder is not known. V and J calls and clone size are given by that table; D and trimming were obtained from the DNA. The sample table records about 140,000 clones; 70% to 85% of these occur just once. The ten largest account for around 1.9% of the sample.

The germline ends are 14 bases apart after V is trimmed by 0 bases and J by 5 bases. The CDR3, cysteine through phenylalanine, is 15 amino acids long. Of all the DNA, just the CDR3 is kept, 45 bases in frame from base 1. The germline V gene yields SGHRS for CDR1 and YFSETQ for CDR2. Notes on this clone: Its antigen remains undetermined. No base quality information exists; no much larger clone differs at one position.

The cohort comprised some 680 healthy bone marrow donors. Cohort members were all nominally healthy when sampled, although unrecorded immune exposures were likely present. The donor tested CMV seronegative and was one of the 352 seronegative cohort members. A peripheral blood sample was provided by each donor, and peripheral blood mononuclear cells were used for TCR beta sequencing. The Qiagen DNeasy Blood Extraction Kit was used to extract genomic DNA from the blood cell samples. The rearrangement combines TRBV5-1 with TRBJ2-5; perhaps TRBD2 is the D gene, with 6 bases matching. Sequenced material: PBMCs. This receptor was identified in a woman in her thirties or forties in good health and CMV-seronegative. CDR3 protein: CASSLGLGGGETQYF. The DNA sequence is as follows: TGCGCCAGCAGCTTGGGTCTCGGGGGTGGGGAGACCCAGTACTTC. The CDR3 plus the reference TRBV5-1 and TRBJ2-5 genes for the other parts give the full variable domain: KAGVTQTPRYLIKTRGQQVTLSCSPISGHRSVSWYQQTPGQGLQFLFEYFSETQRNKGNFPGRFSGRQFSNSRSEMNVSTLELGDSALYLCASSLGLGGGETQYFGPGTRLLVL.